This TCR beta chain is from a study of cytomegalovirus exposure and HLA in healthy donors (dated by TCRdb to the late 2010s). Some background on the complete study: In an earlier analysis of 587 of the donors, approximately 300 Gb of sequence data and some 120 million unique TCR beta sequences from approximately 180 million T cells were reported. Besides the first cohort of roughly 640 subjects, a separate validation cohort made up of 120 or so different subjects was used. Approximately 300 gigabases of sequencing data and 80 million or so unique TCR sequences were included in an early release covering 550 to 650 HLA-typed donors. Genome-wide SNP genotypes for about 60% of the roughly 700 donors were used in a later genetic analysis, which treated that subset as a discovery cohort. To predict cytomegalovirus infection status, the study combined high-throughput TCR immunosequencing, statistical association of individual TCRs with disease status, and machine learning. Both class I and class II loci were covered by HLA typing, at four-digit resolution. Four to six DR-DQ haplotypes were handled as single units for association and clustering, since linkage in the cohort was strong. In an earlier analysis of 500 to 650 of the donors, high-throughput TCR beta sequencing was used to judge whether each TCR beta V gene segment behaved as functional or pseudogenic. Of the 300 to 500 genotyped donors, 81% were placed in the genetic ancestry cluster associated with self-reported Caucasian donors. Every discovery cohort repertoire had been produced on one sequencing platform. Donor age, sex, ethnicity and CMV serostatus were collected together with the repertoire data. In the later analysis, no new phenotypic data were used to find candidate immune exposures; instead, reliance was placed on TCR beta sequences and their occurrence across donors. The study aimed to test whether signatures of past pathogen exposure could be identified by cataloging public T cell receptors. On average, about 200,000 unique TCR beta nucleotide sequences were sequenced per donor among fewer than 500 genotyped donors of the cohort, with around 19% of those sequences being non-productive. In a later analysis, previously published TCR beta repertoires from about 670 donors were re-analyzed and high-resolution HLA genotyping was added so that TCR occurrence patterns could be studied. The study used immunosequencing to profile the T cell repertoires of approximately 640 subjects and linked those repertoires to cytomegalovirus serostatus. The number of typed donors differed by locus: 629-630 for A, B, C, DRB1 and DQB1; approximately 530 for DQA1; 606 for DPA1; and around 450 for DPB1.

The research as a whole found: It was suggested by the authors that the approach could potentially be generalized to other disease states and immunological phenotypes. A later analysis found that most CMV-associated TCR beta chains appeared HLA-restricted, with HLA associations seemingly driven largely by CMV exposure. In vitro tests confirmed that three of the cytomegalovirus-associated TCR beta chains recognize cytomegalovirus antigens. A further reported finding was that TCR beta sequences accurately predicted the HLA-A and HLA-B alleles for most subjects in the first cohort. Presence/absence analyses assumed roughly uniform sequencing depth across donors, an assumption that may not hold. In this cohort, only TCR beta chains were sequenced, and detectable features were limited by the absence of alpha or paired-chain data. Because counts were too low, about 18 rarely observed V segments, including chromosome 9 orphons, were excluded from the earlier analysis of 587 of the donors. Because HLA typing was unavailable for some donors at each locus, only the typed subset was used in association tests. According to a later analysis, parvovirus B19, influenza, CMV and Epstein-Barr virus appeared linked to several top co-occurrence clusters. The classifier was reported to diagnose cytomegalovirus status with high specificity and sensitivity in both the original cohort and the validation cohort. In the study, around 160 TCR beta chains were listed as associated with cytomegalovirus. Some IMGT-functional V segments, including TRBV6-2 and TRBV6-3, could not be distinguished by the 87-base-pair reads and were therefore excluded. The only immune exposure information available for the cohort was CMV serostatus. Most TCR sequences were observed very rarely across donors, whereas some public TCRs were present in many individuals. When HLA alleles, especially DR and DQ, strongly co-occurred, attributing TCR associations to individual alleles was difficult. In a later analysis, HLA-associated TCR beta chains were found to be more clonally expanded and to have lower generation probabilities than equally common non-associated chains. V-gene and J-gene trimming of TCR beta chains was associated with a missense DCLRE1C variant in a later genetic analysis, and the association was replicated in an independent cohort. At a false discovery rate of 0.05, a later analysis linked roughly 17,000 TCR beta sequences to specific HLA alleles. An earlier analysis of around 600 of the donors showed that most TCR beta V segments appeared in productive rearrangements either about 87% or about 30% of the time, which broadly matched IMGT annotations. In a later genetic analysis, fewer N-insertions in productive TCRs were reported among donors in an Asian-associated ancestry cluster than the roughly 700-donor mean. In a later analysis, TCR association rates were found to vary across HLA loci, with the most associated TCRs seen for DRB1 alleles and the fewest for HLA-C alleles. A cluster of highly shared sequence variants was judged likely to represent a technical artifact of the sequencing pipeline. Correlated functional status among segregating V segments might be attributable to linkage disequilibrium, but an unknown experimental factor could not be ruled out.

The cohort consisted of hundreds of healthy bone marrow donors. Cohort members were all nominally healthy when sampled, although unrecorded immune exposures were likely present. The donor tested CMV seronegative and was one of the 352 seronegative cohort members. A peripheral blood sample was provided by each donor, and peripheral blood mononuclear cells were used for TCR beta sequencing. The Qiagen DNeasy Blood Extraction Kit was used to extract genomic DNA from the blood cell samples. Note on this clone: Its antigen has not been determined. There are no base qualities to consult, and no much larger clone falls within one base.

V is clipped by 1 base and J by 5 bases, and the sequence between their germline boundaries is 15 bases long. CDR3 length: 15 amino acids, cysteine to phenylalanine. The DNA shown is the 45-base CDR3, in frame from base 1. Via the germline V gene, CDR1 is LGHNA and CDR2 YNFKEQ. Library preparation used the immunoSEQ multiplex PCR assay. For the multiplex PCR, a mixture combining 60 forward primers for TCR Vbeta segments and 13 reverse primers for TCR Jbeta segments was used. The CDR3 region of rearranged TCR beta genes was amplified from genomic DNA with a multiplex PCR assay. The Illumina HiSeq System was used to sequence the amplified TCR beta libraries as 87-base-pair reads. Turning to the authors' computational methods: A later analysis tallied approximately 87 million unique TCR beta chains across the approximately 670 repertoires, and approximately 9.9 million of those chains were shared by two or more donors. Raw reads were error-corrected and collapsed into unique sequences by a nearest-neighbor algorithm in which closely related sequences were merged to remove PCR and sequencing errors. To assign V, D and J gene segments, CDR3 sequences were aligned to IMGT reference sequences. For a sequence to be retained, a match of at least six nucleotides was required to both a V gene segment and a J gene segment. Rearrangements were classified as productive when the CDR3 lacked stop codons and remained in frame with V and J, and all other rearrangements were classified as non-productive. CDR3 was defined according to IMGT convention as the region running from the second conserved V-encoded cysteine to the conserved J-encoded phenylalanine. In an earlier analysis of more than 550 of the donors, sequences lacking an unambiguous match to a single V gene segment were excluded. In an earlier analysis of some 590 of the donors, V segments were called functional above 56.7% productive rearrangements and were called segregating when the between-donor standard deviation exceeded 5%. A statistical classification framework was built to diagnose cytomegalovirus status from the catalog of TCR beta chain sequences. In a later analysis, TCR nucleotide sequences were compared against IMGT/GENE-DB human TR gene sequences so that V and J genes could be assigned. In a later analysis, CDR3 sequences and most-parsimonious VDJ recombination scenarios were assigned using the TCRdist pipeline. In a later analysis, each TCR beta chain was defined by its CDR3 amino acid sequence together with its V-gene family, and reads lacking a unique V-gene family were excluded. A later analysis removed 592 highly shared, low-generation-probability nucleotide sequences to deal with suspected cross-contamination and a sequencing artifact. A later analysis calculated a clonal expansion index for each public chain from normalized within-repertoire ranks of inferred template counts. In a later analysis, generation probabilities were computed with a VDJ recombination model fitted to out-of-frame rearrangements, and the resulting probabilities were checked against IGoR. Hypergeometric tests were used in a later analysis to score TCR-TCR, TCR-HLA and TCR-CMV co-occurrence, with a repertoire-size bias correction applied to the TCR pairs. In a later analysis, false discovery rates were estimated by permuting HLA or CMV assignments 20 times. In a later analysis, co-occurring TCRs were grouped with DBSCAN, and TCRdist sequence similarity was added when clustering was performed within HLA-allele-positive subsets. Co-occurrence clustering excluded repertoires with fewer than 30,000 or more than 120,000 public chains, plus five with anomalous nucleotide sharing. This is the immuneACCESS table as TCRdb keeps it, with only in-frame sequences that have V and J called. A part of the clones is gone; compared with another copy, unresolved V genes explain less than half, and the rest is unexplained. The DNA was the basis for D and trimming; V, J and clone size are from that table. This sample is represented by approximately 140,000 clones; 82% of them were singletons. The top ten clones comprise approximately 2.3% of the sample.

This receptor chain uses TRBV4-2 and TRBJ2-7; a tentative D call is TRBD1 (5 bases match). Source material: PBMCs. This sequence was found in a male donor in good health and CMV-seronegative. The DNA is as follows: TGTGCCAGCAGCCAAGGGACACTCTATAACGACGAGCAGTACTTC. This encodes CASSQGTLYNDEQYF.